This note documents a single T cell receptor (beta chain) sequence. This clonotype has more than one count but fewer than ten. The antigen it binds to is not known. No per-base quality is available; no much larger clone lies one base away. TCR beta CDR3 regions were amplified from RNA transcripts. A first-round RT-PCR of the TCR CDR3 used the HTBI primer set with the Qiagen OneStep RT-PCR kit. Libraries were constructed in a second round of multiplex PCR, after which size selection and purification were carried out. Paired-end sequencing of the libraries was performed with 100 bp reads on an Illumina HiSeq2000. The authors' analysis ran thus. Raw data were processed with SOAPnuke, discarding reads with adapters, uncalled bases, mean Phred below 15, or no exact constant-primer or identifier match. COPE v1.2.5 was used to merge the high-quality paired reads, and each unique nucleotide sequence was defined as a clonotype. Clonotypes were aligned to IMGT TRBV, TRBD and TRBJ reference segments using MiTCR v1.1. The analysis was restricted to V-J combinations with a frequency above 0.0001, which together covered over 99% of the repertoires. The TCS score was defined as F50 (clonal expansion) divided by E x V (chaos), with BLOSUM62-based TCRdist calculated between CDR3 peptides within each V-J. Welch's t-statistics and random forest reduced around 520 V-J features to about 12, which were used in a naive Bayes classifier (R e1071). TCRdb ran its own pipeline on the public reads, namely fastp trimming at Q25 and MiXCR clone calling, and kept in-frame beta chains. Entries that share a CDR3 protein sequence are merged under the most common genes and DNA. The V and J calls follow TCRdb's processing rather than the paper's. This sample lists some 420,000 distinct CDR3 sequences; approximately 13% were detected once. 5% to 6.5% of the sample belongs to the ten largest clones.

The germline V gene (reference sequence) specifies LNHDA as CDR1 and SQIVND as CDR2. Counted from cysteine to phenylalanine, this CDR3 has 16 amino acids. The only DNA kept is the CDR3, 48 bases in frame from the first base. The germline ends are 16 bases apart after V is trimmed by 3 bases and J by 5 bases. The sample belongs to a study of T cells in Graves' hyperthyroidism and ophthalmopathy (dated by TCRdb to the late 2010s). The study in broad terms: Peripheral blood samples were taken at the time of initial diagnosis, prior to any treatment. To identify TCR V-J signatures that set the groups apart, the researchers used a discovery cohort of 100 patients, made up of 43 with Graves' ophthalmopathy and 57 with stable Graves' hyperthyroidism. Whether ophthalmopathy could be predicted prospectively was tested in an independent validation cohort made up of roughly 19 hyperthyroidism patients plus 17 patients who later progressed to ophthalmopathy. The 95 to 100 discovery patients were divided at random into training and test sets in a 7:3 ratio. The study also compared thyroid tissue and blood T-cell repertoires from several Graves' hyperthyroidism patients. After blood sampling, hyperthyroidism patients were treated with methimazole at a starting dose of 30 mg daily, and ophthalmopathy patients were treated with high-dose intravenous methylprednisolone. The paper reports TCR Vbeta CDR3 sequencing of some 140 peripheral blood samples: 40 or so ophthalmopathy, 75 to 80 hyperthyroidism and some 17 progressor patients. Overall results and qualifications from the work: Sample size was not statistically predetermined, and investigators were not blinded to group allocation. Most expanded thyroid clonotypes (frequency above 0.001) were also detected in blood, a finding suggesting that blood repertoires may reflect thyroid immune responses. In validation, the model predicted progression to ophthalmopathy a median of around six months before onset, with about 70% sensitivity and about 72% specificity. In cross-validation, a model built on a 13 V-J signature told ophthalmopathy apart from stable hyperthyroidism with 87.88% sensitivity and roughly 83% specificity, and in testing the same model reached 80%/75%.

Graves' hyperthyroidism was defined as stable when no progression to ophthalmopathy occurred over 18 months of follow-up. Hyperthyroidism patients were aged 18 to 65 years and newly diagnosed, with disease duration of less than 2 months. The study excluded patients with uncontrolled infections, other autoimmune diseases, pregnancy or lactation. Diagnoses were based on clinical symptoms, serum thyroxine and TRAb, thyroid ultrasound and orbital computed tomography. Ficoll-Paque density gradient centrifugation was used to isolate PBMCs from around 10 ml of fresh peripheral blood. Total RNA was extracted using Trizol reagent, and RNA quality was assessed on an Agilent 2100 Bioanalyzer.

The sample taken for sequencing was blood. In this chain, TRBV19 is recombined with TRBJ1-4, with the identity of the D gene unclear. The sequence was collected from a woman aged 18-29 years with Graves' hyperthyroidism. In nucleotide form, the sequence is TGTGCCAGTAGTATCGACCCGGACGGGAGAAATGAAAAACTGTTTTTT. It codes for CASSIDPDGRNEKLFF.